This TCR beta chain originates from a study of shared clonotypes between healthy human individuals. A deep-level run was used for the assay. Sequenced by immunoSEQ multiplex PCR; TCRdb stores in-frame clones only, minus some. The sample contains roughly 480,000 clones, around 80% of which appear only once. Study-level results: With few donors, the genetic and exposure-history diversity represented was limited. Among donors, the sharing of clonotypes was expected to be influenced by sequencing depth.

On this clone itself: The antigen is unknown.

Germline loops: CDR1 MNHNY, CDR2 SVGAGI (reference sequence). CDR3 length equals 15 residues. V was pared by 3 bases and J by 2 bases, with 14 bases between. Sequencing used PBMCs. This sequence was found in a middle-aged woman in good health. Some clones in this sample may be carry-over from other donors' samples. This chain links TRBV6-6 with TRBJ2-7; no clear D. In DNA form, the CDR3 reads TGTGCCAGCAGTTATATGGGATCGTCAGCCTACGAGCAGTACTTC. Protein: CASSYMGSSAYEQYF.